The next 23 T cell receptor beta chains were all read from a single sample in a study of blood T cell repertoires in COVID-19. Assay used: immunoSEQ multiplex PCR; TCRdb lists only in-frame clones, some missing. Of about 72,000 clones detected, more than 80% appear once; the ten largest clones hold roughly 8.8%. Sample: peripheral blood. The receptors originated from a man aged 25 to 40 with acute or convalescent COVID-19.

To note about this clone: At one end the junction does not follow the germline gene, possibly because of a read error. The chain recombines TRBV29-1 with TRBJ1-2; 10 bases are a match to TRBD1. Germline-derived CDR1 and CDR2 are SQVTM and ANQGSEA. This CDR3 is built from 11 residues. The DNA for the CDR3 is TGCAGCGCCCCGGGACAGGGGAGTATCTCGTTC. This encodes CSAPGQGSISF.

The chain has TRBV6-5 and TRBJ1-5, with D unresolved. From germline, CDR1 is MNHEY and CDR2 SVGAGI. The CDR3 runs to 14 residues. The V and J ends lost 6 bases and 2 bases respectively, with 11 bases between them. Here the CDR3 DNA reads TGTGCCAGCAGGACGGACTATGGCAATCAGCCCCAGCATTTT. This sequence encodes CASRTDYGNQPQHF.

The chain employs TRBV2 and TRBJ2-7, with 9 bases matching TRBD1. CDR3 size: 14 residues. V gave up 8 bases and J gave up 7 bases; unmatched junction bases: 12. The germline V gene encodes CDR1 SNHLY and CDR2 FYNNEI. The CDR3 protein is CASDRDRARGEQYF. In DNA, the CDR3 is TGTGCCAGCGACAGGGACAGGGCGAGGGGGGAGCAGTACTTC.

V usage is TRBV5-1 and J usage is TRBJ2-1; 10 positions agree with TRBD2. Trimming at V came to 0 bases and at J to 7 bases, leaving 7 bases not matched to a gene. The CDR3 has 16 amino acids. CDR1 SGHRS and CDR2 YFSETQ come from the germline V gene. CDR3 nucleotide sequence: TGCGCCAGCAGCTTGGTCCCCAGCGGGAGGGGAAATGAGCAGTTCTTC. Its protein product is CASSLVPSGRGNEQFF.

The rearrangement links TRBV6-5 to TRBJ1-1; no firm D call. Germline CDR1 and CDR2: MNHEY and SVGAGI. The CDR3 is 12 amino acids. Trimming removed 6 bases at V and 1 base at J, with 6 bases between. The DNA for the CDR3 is TGTGCCAGCAGGGCACAGAACACTGAAGCTTTCTTT. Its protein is CASRAQNTEAFF.

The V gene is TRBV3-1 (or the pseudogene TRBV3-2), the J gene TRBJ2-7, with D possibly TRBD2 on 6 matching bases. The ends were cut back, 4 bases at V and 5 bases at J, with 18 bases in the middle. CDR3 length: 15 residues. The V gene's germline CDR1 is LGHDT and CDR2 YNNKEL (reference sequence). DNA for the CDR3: TGTGCCAGCAGCCGAGCATGGGAGGCCTTCGACGAGCAGTACTTC. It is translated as CASSRAWEAFDEQYF.

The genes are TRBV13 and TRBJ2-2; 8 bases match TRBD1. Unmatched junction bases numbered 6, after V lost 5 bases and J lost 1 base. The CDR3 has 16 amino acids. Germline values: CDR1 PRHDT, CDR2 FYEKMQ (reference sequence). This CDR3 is CASSGGQGLNTGELFF. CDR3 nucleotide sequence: TGTGCCAGCAGCGGCGGACAGGGCTTGAACACCGGGGAGCTGTTTTTT. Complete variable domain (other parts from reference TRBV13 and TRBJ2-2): AAGVIQSPRHLIKEKRETATLKCYPIPRHDTVYWYQQGPGQDPQFLISFYEKMQSDKGSIPDRFSAQQFSDYHSELNMSSLELGDSALYFCASSGGQGLNTGELFFGEGSRLTVL.

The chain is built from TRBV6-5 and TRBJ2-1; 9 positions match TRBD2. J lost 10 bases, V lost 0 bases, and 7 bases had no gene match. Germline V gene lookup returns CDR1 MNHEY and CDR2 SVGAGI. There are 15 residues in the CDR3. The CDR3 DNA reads TGTGCCAGCAGTTACTCGGCGGGAGGGCCGGACGAGCAGTTCTTC. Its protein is CASSYSAGGPDEQFF.

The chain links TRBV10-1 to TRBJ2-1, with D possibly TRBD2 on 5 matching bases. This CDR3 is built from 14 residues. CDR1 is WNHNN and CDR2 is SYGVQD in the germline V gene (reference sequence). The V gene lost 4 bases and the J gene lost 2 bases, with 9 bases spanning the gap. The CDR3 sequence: CASSGGGPYNEQFF. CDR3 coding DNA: TGCGCCAGCAGTGGAGGAGGCCCCTACAATGAGCAGTTCTTC.

This CDR3 is CASRWGPANEKLFF. The CDR3 coding sequence is TGTGCCAGCAGATGGGGGCCAGCTAATGAAAAACTGTTTTTT. This chain links TRBV28 with TRBJ1-4; perhaps TRBD1 as D (6 bases). The CDR3 totals 14 residues. In germline, CDR1 is MDHEN, CDR2 SYDVKM. V was cut by 6 bases and J by 3 bases, with 11 bases left in between.

The CDR3 protein is CASSPGQKETQYF. The CDR3 DNA follows: TGTGCCAGCTCACCGGGACAGAAAGAGACCCAGTACTTC. V gene TRBV18 combines with J gene TRBJ2-5, with 7 bases aligning to TRBD1. The CDR3 runs to 13 residues. Germline CDR1 KGHSH, CDR2 LQKENI. Unmatched junction bases numbered 1, after V lost 3 bases and J lost 3 bases. Full variable domain (remainder filled in from reference TRBV18 and TRBJ2-5): NAGVMQNPRHLVRRRGQEARLRCSPMKGHSHVYWYRQLPEEGLKFMVYLQKENIIDESGMPKERFSAEFPKEGPSILRIQQVVRGDSAAYFCASSPGQKETQYFGPGTRLLVL.

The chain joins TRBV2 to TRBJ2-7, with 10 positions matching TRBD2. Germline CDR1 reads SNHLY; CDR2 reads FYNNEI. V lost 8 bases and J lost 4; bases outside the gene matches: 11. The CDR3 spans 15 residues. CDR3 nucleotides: TGTGCCAGCGGTCGCCTAGCGGGAGTTCAGTACGAGCAGTACTTC. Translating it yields CASGRLAGVQYEQYF.

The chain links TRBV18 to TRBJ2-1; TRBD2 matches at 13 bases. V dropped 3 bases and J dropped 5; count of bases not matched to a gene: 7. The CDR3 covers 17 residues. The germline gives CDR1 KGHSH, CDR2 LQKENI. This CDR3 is CASSPQSGTSGNNEQFF. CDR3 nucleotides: TGTGCCAGCTCACCCCAATCCGGGACTAGCGGGAACAATGAGCAGTTCTTC. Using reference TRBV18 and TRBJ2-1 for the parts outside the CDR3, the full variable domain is NAGVMQNPRHLVRRRGQEARLRCSPMKGHSHVYWYRQLPEEGLKFMVYLQKENIIDESGMPKERFSAEFPKEGPSILRIQQVVRGDSAAYFCASSPQSGTSGNNEQFFGPGTRLTVL.

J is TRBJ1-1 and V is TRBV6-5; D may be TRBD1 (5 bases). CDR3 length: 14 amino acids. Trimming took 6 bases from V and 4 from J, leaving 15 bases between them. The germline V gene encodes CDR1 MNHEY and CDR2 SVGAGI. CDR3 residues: CASSPPGGITEAFF. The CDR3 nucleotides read TGTGCCAGCAGCCCCCCCGGGGGGATCACTGAAGCTTTCTTT.

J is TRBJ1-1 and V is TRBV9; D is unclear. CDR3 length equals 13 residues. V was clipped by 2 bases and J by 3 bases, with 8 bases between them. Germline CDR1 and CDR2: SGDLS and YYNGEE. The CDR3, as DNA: TGTGCCAGCAGCGTCGACACTTACACTGAAGCTTTCTTT. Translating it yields CASSVDTYTEAFF.

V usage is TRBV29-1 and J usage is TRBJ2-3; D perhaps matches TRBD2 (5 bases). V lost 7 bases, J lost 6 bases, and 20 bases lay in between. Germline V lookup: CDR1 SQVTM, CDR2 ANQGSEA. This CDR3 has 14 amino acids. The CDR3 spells CSGRSRAGGDTQYF. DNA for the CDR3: TGCAGCGGCCGAAGTCGGGCTGGCGGGGATACGCAGTATTTT.

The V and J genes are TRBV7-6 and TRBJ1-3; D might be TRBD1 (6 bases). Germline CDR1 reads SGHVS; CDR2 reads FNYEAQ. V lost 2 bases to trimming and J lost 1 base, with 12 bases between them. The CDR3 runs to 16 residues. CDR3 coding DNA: TGTGCCAGCAGCTTACAATCACAGGGTTCTGGAAACACCATATATTTT. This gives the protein CASSLQSQGSGNTIYF.

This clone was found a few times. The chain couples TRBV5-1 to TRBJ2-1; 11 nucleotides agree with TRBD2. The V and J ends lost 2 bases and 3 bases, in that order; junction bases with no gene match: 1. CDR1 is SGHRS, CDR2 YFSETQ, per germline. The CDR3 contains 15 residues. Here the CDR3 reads CASSFSGRDYNEQFF. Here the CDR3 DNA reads TGCGCCAGCAGCTTTAGCGGGAGGGACTACAATGAGCAGTTCTTC.

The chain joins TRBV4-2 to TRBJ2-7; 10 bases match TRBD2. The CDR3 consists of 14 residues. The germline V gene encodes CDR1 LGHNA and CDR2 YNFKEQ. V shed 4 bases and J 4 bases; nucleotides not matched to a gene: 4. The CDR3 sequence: CASSPSGSGYEQYF. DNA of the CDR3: TGTGCCAGCAGCCCTAGCGGGAGTGGGTACGAGCAGTACTTC.

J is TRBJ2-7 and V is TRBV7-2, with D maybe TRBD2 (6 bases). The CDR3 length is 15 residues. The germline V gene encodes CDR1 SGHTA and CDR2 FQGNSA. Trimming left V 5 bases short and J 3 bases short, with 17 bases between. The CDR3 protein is CASSPTSFGDYEQYF. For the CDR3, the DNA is TGTGCCAGCAGCCCGACTAGTTTTGGGGACTACGAGCAGTACTTC.

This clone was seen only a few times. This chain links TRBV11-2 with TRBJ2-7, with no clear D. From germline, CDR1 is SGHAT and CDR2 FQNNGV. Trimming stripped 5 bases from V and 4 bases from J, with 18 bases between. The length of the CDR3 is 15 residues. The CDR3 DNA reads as TGTGCCAGCAGCCCCTCCGCGAGGCTCGGGTACGAGCAGTACTTC. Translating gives CASSPSARLGYEQYF.

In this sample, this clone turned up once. Here the CDR3 DNA reads TGCGCCAGCAGCTCGGGACTAGCGGGAGGTCTCGACGAGCAGTACTTC. Amino acids: CASSSGLAGGLDEQYF. The chain couples TRBV5-1 to TRBJ2-7; 15 bases match TRBD2. V lost 3 bases and J lost 5; bases outside the gene matches: 6. The CDR3 length is 16 residues. Looked up from germline, CDR1 is SGHRS and CDR2 is YFSETQ.

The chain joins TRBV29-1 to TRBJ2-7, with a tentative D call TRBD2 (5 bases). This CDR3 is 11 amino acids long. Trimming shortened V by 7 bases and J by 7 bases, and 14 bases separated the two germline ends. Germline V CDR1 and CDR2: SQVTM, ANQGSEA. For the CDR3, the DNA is TGCAGCGGGAGGTGGGGAGATGAGCAGTACTTC. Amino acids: CSGRWGDEQYF.